A selection of T cell receptor beta chains follows, all from one sample in a study of OX40 agonist ivuxolimab in advanced cancers. Here immunoSEQ multiplex PCR was the method, and the copy in TCRdb shows in-frame clones only, minus some. The profile shows roughly 42,000 clones, around 90% of them singletons. Sample: CD4+ or CD8+ T cells sorted from blood, taken in a trial of the OX40 agonist ivuxolimab. The receptor set was obtained from an adult with an advanced solid tumor such as melanoma, head and neck, liver or kidney cancer. Both conserved end residues are part of each CDR3. The D gene is left open where the match is weak. The size entry is marked missing in some rows and otherwise reads once, few, many or a size class.

V gene	D gene	clone size	J gene	CDR3 DNA	CDR3 protein
TRBV10-1	TRBD1	NA	TRBJ2-3	TGCGCCAGCAGTTCTCCATTGACAGGGATAGATACGCAGTATTTT	CASSSPLTGIDTQYF
TRBV19	TRBD1	NA	TRBJ2-7	TGTGCCAGTAGTATACTCCTGGACAGGTCCCACGAGCAGTACTTC	CASSILLDRSHEQYF
TRBV28	NA	NA	TRBJ2-2	TGTGCCAGCAGTTTTTTTCTGGGCCCCACCGGGGAGCTGTTTTTT	CASSFFLGPTGELFF
TRBV11-2	NA	once	TRBJ1-2	TGTGCCAGCAGCTTAGGAGCTAACTATGGCTACACCTTC	CASSLGANYGYTF
TRBV19	NA	NA	TRBJ2-7	TGTGCCAGTAGGGCGGGTCCGCGGGAGCAGTACTTC	CASRAGPREQYF
TRBV4-1	NA	NA	TRBJ2-7	TGCGCCAGCAGCCAAATTTATGAAGGCCGTTCCTACGAGCAGTACTTC	CASSQIYEGRSYEQYF
TRBV5-4	TRBD1	NA	TRBJ1-5	TGTGCCAGCAGCTTGGACGGTGGGACAGGTGGCAATCAGCCCCAGCATTTT	CASSLDGGTGGNQPQHF
TRBV28	TRBD1	NA	TRBJ2-1	TGTGCCAGCAGCCACCCACGGACAGGGAGAGAGAATGAGCAGTTCTTC	CASSHPRTGRENEQFF
TRBV5-1	TRBD1	medium-sized	TRBJ1-2	TGCGCCAGCAGCCTAAGACAGGGGGCTGATGGCTACACCTTC	CASSLRQGADGYTF
TRBV28	NA	NA	TRBJ2-7	TGTGCCAGCAGTCCCCGGGGCGCGTCCTACGAGCAGTACTTC	CASSPRGASYEQYF
TRBV6-6	NA	NA	TRBJ1-5	TGTGCCAGCAAAGAAAGCAATCAGCCCCAGCATTTT	CASKESNQPQHF
TRBV28	TRBD2	NA	TRBJ2-5	TGTGCCAGCAGTTCTCCTCTGACGGGAGGGTCGGCAGAGACCCAGTACTTC	CASSSPLTGGSAETQYF
TRBV27	NA	NA	TRBJ1-5	TGTGCCAGCAGTTTATCACTCGGGAATCAGCCCCAGCATTTT	CASSLSLGNQPQHF
TRBV19	NA	NA	TRBJ2-7	TGTGCCAGTAGGCAGCAGGGCTACGAGCAGTACTTC	CASRQQGYEQYF
TRBV5-1	NA	NA	TRBJ2-1	TGCGCCAGCAGCTTGGCAGGCCTGTCCTACAATGAGCAGTTCTTC	CASSLAGLSYNEQFF
TRBV28	NA	NA	TRBJ1-2	TGTGCCAGCAGTACCCGGACCGAGGTCAACTATGGCTACACCTTC	CASSTRTEVNYGYTF
TRBV19	TRBD2	NA	TRBJ2-1	TGTGCCAGTAGTCCCGGGACTACTGAGCAGTTCTTC	CASSPGTTEQFF
TRBV27	NA	NA	TRBJ2-7	TGTGCCAGCAGTTCGCCGGGACGCTTCTACGAGCAGTACTTC	CASSSPGRFYEQYF
TRBV4-2	TRBD2	NA	TRBJ2-5	TGTGCCAGCAGCCAAGATTGGGGCCTAGCGGGTTTTCAAGAGACCCAGTACTTC	CASSQDWGLAGFQETQYF
TRBV12-5	TRBD1	NA	TRBJ1-2	TGTGCTAGTGGTTTGACTCCCGGGACAGGGGTAGACTTCAACTATGGCTACACCTTC	CASGLTPGTGVDFNYGYTF
TRBV29-1	TRBD1	NA	TRBJ1-1	TGCAGCGTGGACGACAGGGCGGGCGCTGAAGCTTTCTTT	CSVDDRAGAEAFF
TRBV27	TRBD1	once	TRBJ2-7	TGTGCCAGCAGGGGCGCCCATCGACAGGGACCCTCCTACGAGCAGTACTTC	CASRGAHRQGPSYEQYF